A selection of T cell receptor beta chains follows, all from one sample in a study of regulatory T cells in long-lasting Graves disease. TCRdb reprocessed the multiplex PCR reads with MiXCR, giving one entry per CDR3 protein. The sample shows around 250,000 distinct CDR3 sequences, 18% of them seen only once. These data also featured in a second study, about T cells in Graves' hyperthyroidism and ophthalmopathy.

The sequencing here drew on peripheral blood mononuclear cells (PBMCs), taken at new diagnosis, from a patient treated with antithyroid drugs. The receptors here all came from a woman aged 30 to 39 with Graves disease. The CDR3 runs from the conserved cysteine through the conserved F or W. D genes are given only for firm matches. Clone size is not always given. Where it is, it says once, few, many or a class for expanded clones.

abundance: many; v_gene: TRBV5-8; j_gene: TRBJ2-2; d_gene: TRBD2; CDR3nt: TGTGCCAGCAGCCGTATGGGACTAGCGGGTACCGGGGAGCTGTTTTTT; CDR3aa: CASSRMGLAGTGELFF
abundance: many; v_gene: TRBV7-2; j_gene: TRBJ2-1; d_gene: TRBD2; CDR3nt: TGTGCCAGCAGCTTAGCAGCGGGGGGGATAGAGCAGTTCTTC; CDR3aa: CASSLAAGGIEQFF
abundance: many; v_gene: TRBV5-1; j_gene: TRBJ1-1; d_gene: -; CDR3nt: TGCGCCAGCAGCTTTACGATGAACACTGAAGCTTTCTTT; CDR3aa: CASSFTMNTEAFF
abundance: many; v_gene: TRBV20-1; j_gene: TRBJ2-1; d_gene: -; CDR3nt: TGCAGTGTCCTACCACCTATAACAGCAGATCCCTCCAATGAGCAGTTCTTC; CDR3aa: CSVLPPITADPSNEQFF
abundance: many; v_gene: TRBV7-2; j_gene: TRBJ1-2; d_gene: -; CDR3nt: TGTGCCAGCAGCTTAGGGCGGGGATACGATGGCTACACCTTC; CDR3aa: CASSLGRGYDGYTF
abundance: -; v_gene: TRBV7-2; j_gene: TRBJ2-7; d_gene: -; CDR3nt: TGTGCCAGCAACTTAGTACCCCGGGACAACCAGTACTTC; CDR3aa: CASNLVPRDNQYF
abundance: many; v_gene: TRBV10-3; j_gene: TRBJ2-1; d_gene: -; CDR3nt: TGTGCCATCAGTGCTCCGGACTATGACAATGAGCAGTTCTTC; CDR3aa: CAISAPDYDNEQFF
abundance: many; v_gene: TRBV20-1; j_gene: TRBJ2-1; d_gene: -; CDR3nt: TGCAGTGCTAGAACTTCGGTGTCCAGGTCCAATGAGCAGTTCTTC; CDR3aa: CSARTSVSRSNEQFF
abundance: -; v_gene: TRBV5-6; j_gene: TRBJ2-7; d_gene: TRBD2; CDR3nt: TGTGCCAGCAGCTTCTTGGGGACTAGCGGGGTCTACGAGCAGTACTTC; CDR3aa: CASSFLGTSGVYEQYF
abundance: -; v_gene: TRBV28; j_gene: TRBJ2-3; d_gene: -; CDR3nt: TGTGCCAGCAATTTGGGCCGCACAGATACGCAGTATTTT; CDR3aa: CASNLGRTDTQYF
abundance: few; v_gene: TRBV7-2; j_gene: TRBJ2-7; d_gene: -; CDR3nt: TGTGCCAGCAGCTTAGTGCCCTATTACGAGCAGTACTTC; CDR3aa: CASSLVPYYEQYF
abundance: many; v_gene: TRBV20-1; j_gene: TRBJ2-7; d_gene: -; CDR3nt: TGCAGTGCCGATATCTCCGAAAGGAAGCAGTACTTC; CDR3aa: CSADISERKQYF
abundance: -; v_gene: TRBV12-5; j_gene: TRBJ2-7; d_gene: -; CDR3nt: TGTGCTAGTGGTTTGGCTTACGAGCAGTACTTC; CDR3aa: CASGLAYEQYF
abundance: many; v_gene: TRBV5-1; j_gene: TRBJ2-5; d_gene: TRBD1; CDR3nt: TGCGCCAGCAGCTTGTATTCGTGGGCTACAGGGGGAGAGACCCAGTACTTC; CDR3aa: CASSLYSWATGGETQYF
abundance: many; v_gene: TRBV10-3; j_gene: TRBJ2-1; d_gene: TRBD2; CDR3nt: TGTGCCATCAGCCTACTAGTAGCGGGGGGGCTCAATGAGCAGTTCTTC; CDR3aa: CAISLLVAGGLNEQFF
abundance: many; v_gene: TRBV19; j_gene: TRBJ1-2; d_gene: -; CDR3nt: TGTGCCAGTAGTGACGGGAACTCAAGGAATGGCTACACCTTC; CDR3aa: CASSDGNSRNGYTF
abundance: many; v_gene: TRBV9; j_gene: TRBJ2-5; d_gene: TRBD1; CDR3nt: TGTGCCAGCAGCGTAGACAGGGGGGAAGAGACCCAGTACTTC; CDR3aa: CASSVDRGEETQYF
abundance: -; v_gene: TRBV5-1; j_gene: TRBJ1-6; d_gene: -; CDR3nt: TGCGTCAGCAGCTTGGGTGGGGATTCACCCCTCCACTTT; CDR3aa: CVSSLGGDSPLHF
abundance: many; v_gene: TRBV12-3/TRBV12-4; j_gene: TRBJ1-1; d_gene: -; CDR3nt: TGTGCCAGCAGTTACATGGGACGGAGGAATGAAGCTTTCTTT; CDR3aa: CASSYMGRRNEAFF
abundance: many; v_gene: TRBV24-1; j_gene: TRBJ1-5; d_gene: TRBD1; CDR3nt: TGTGCCACCAGTGAGAGACACCGACAGGGAAAGGGTCAGCCCCAGCATTTT; CDR3aa: CATSERHRQGKGQPQHF
abundance: few; v_gene: TRBV18; j_gene: TRBJ1-3; d_gene: -; CDR3nt: TGTGCCAGCTCACCACCAGGCTCTAGATCTGGAAACACCATATATTTT; CDR3aa: CASSPPGSRSGNTIYF
abundance: few; v_gene: TRBV5-1; j_gene: TRBJ2-5; d_gene: TRBD1; CDR3nt: TGCGCCAGCAGCTTGGCATGGGACAGGCGAATCCAAGAGACCCAGTACTTC; CDR3aa: CASSLAWDRRIQETQYF
abundance: many; v_gene: TRBV5-1; j_gene: TRBJ1-1; d_gene: -; CDR3nt: TGTGCCAGCAGCTTGGGGCGTGGGCCCACTGAAGCTTTCTTT; CDR3aa: CASSLGRGPTEAFF
abundance: many; v_gene: TRBV7-9; j_gene: TRBJ2-7; d_gene: -; CDR3nt: TGTGCCAGCAGCGACCGGGGCCTCCACGAGCAGTACTTC; CDR3aa: CASSDRGLHEQYF
abundance: many; v_gene: TRBV5-4; j_gene: TRBJ1-2; d_gene: TRBD1; CDR3nt: TGTGCCAGCAGCTTGGAAGGGACAGGATTCAACTATGGCTACACCTTC; CDR3aa: CASSLEGTGFNYGYTF
abundance: many; v_gene: TRBV5-4; j_gene: TRBJ1-4; d_gene: TRBD1; CDR3nt: TGTGCCAGCAGCCGGGACAGTTCGGCTAATGAAAAACTGTTTTTT; CDR3aa: CASSRDSSANEKLFF
abundance: -; v_gene: TRBV2; j_gene: TRBJ1-4; d_gene: -; CDR3nt: TGTGCCAGTAGGCTTGAAAAACTGTCTTTT; CDR3aa: CASRLEKLSF
abundance: many; v_gene: TRBV3-1; j_gene: TRBJ1-1; d_gene: -; CDR3nt: TGTGCCAGCAGCCAAGGACAGCTAGAAGCTTTCTTT; CDR3aa: CASSQGQLEAFF
abundance: many; v_gene: TRBV5-1; j_gene: TRBJ1-2; d_gene: TRBD1; CDR3nt: TGCGCCAGCAGCTTGGTTTGGACAGGGGGCGATGGCTACACCTTC; CDR3aa: CASSLVWTGGDGYTF
abundance: many; v_gene: TRBV15; j_gene: TRBJ2-1; d_gene: TRBD2; CDR3nt: TGTGCCACCAGCAGAGATCTGAGCGGGGGCCATGAGCAGTTCTTC; CDR3aa: CATSRDLSGGHEQFF
abundance: many; v_gene: TRBV2; j_gene: TRBJ1-1; d_gene: TRBD1; CDR3nt: TGTGCCAGCAGTATACAGGGGTCCGGGTACACTGAAGCTTTCTTT; CDR3aa: CASSIQGSGYTEAFF
abundance: -; v_gene: TRBV19; j_gene: TRBJ2-7; d_gene: TRBD1; CDR3nt: TGTGCCAGTAGTGCCGGGACAGGTCGGAGTACTCACGAGCAGTACTTC; CDR3aa: CASSAGTGRSTHEQYF
abundance: many; v_gene: TRBV6-2/TRBV6-3; j_gene: TRBJ2-1; d_gene: -; CDR3nt: TGTGCCAGCAGTTACTCGAAAGGAAGGTGGGGGCCGAACAATGAGCAGTTCTTC; CDR3aa: CASSYSKGRWGPNNEQFF
abundance: many; v_gene: TRBV6-1; j_gene: TRBJ2-3; d_gene: TRBD1; CDR3nt: TGTGCCAGCAGGGTCGGGACAGGAGCTAGCACTAGGGGGGTCAGGTTAGGCACAGATACGCAGTATTTT; CDR3aa: CASRVGTGASTRGVRLGTDTQYF
abundance: many; v_gene: TRBV3-1; j_gene: TRBJ2-1; d_gene: -; CDR3nt: TGTGCCAGCAGCCAGTTCGGAAATGAGCAGTTCTTC; CDR3aa: CASSQFGNEQFF
abundance: -; v_gene: TRBV6-1; j_gene: TRBJ1-2; d_gene: -; CDR3nt: TGTGCCAGCAGCACAGCAAGCTTCTATGGCTACACCTTC; CDR3aa: CASSTASFYGYTF
abundance: few; v_gene: TRBV10-1; j_gene: TRBJ2-1; d_gene: TRBD2; CDR3nt: TGCGCCAGCAGTGAAGGCGGGGGGGCGGATGAGCAGTTCTTC; CDR3aa: CASSEGGGADEQFF
abundance: many; v_gene: TRBV11-1; j_gene: TRBJ2-1; d_gene: -; CDR3nt: TGTGCCAGCAGCTTAGGTGAGACTGTCTCCTACAATGAGCAGTTCTTC; CDR3aa: CASSLGETVSYNEQFF
abundance: -; v_gene: TRBV27; j_gene: TRBJ2-7; d_gene: TRBD2; CDR3nt: TGTGCCAGCAGTTTATGGGCTAGCGGGGGGACCTACGAGCAGTACTTC; CDR3aa: CASSLWASGGTYEQYF
abundance: -; v_gene: TRBV7-8; j_gene: TRBJ2-3; d_gene: TRBD1; CDR3nt: TGTGCCAGCAGCCCAAGCCGGACAGGGAGCACAGATACGCAGTATTTT; CDR3aa: CASSPSRTGSTDTQYF
abundance: -; v_gene: TRBV27; j_gene: TRBJ2-2; d_gene: -; CDR3nt: TGTGCCAGCAGTCCAGGGTTCGGCGGGGAGCTGTTTTTT; CDR3aa: CASSPGFGGELFF